The entry that follows covers one T cell receptor beta chain sequence. Using immunoSEQ multiplex PCR, the repertoire was profiled, and TCRdb retains in-frame clones only, with some absent. Of about 230,000 clones listed, approximately 82% are singletons. V was pared by 2 bases and J by 0 bases, with 8 bases between. This CDR3 contains 15 residues. Germline assignment: CDR1 KGHDR and CDR2 SFDVKD. The sample originates from a study of blood T cell repertoires in COVID-19. Sequences were obtained from peripheral blood. The sequence came from a middle-aged man with active or convalescent COVID-19. The rearrangement joins TRBV24-1 to TRBJ2-3, with a tentative D call TRBD1 (6 bases). In DNA form, the CDR3 reads TGTGCCACCAGTGATTCGGGACATAGCACAGATACGCAGTATTTT. It translates to CATSDSGHSTDTQYF.